These 26 T cell receptor beta chains originate from one sample sequenced in a study of T cells after yellow fever vaccination. TCRdb fed the 5' RACE reads into MiXCR, producing one record per CDR3 protein. The data contain about 630,000 distinct CDR3 sequences, 9% to 15% of them singletons. Sample: PBMCs, taken on the day of the yellow fever booster vaccination. The receptor set was obtained from a man between 25 and 39 years old who received the YFV17D yellow fever vaccine.

Remarks on this clonotype: Mismatch with germline at one junction end may stem from a read error. V is TRBV7-9 and J is TRBJ2-7, with no clear D. Germline V CDR1 and CDR2: SEHNR, FQNEAQ (reference sequence). CDR3 size: 8 residues. The CDR3 spells CASSLGHF. The CDR3 DNA sequence: TGTGCCAGCAGCTTAGGCCACTTC.

This clonotype occurred a few times. The rearrangement links TRBV7-9 to TRBJ1-4, with a tentative D call TRBD1 (5 bases). The CDR3 sequence is 14 residues long. Germline V CDR1 and CDR2: SEHNR, FQNEAQ (reference sequence). The V gene lost 7 bases and the J gene lost 5 bases, with 14 bases spanning the gap. The CDR3 region is CASTTGRGNEKLFF. CDR3 coding DNA: TGTGCCAGCACCACAGGTCGGGGGAATGAAAAACTGTTTTTT.

This clonotype came up a few times. An end of the junction does not agree with germline; a read error may underlie this. The chain carries TRBV12-3 or TRBV12-4 and TRBJ2-5; 11 bases map to TRBD2. The length of the CDR3 is 13 residues. The CDR3 sequence is CASSSQGSGTSGF. CDR3 DNA sequence: TGTGCCAGCAGTTCCCAAGGGAGCGGGACTAGCGGATTC.

This clonotype was observed a few times. This chain links TRBV29-1 with TRBJ2-7; either TRBD1 or TRBD2 may supply D (6 bases each). Trimming stripped 7 bases from V and 5 bases from J, with 15 bases between. The V gene's germline CDR1 is SQVTM and CDR2 ANQGSEA. The CDR3 length is 12 residues. This CDR3 reads CSAGHGGDEQYF. The CDR3 coding sequence is TGCAGCGCTGGTCACGGGGGCGACGAGCAGTACTTC.

In this sample, this clonotype turned up a few times. The rearrangement uses TRBV12-3 or TRBV12-4 and TRBJ2-7, with TRBD2 matching 8 bases. Trimming removed 5 bases from V and 3 bases from J; junction bases left unmatched: 9. The CDR3 has 15 residues. The CDR3 is CASSPGTSGYYEQYF. For the CDR3, the DNA is TGTGCCAGCAGTCCCGGGACTAGTGGTTACTACGAGCAGTACTTC.

In this sample, this clonotype turned up a few times. CDR3 sequence reads: CASSLGVGGPGTEKLFF. The CDR3 DNA sequence: TGTGCCAGCAGCTTAGGAGTGGGGGGCCCAGGGACTGAAAAACTGTTTTTT. This chain connects TRBV7-2 to TRBJ1-4; a weak D match, TRBD1 (6 bases). V lost 1 base and J 7 bases, leaving 19 bases between the germline ends. This CDR3 comprises 17 residues. The V gene's germline CDR1 is SGHTA and CDR2 FQGNSA.

The chain couples TRBV5-4 to TRBJ2-3; D not resolved. Germline V gene data show CDR1 as SGHNT and CDR2 as YYREEE (reference sequence). V lost 4 bases and J lost 6, with 15 bases in between. The CDR3 is 14 residues long. The CDR3 DNA sequence: TGTGCCAGCAGCGCCGGTACAGCCCCGGATACGCAGTATTTT. As protein: CASSAGTAPDTQYF.

This chain uses TRBV27 with TRBJ2-3; D possibly corresponds to TRBD2 (6 bases). The V gene's germline CDR1 is MNHEY and CDR2 SMNVEV (reference sequence). The germline V and J ends were trimmed by 5 bases and 6 bases, with 15 bases remaining between them. CDR3 size: 14 residues. The DNA for the CDR3 is TGTGCCAGCAGTACGACTAGTGTGGGGGATACGCAGTATTTT. Encoded protein: CASSTTSVGDTQYF.

This clonotype was counted many times. This chain joins TRBV5-5 and TRBJ2-2; D might be TRBD2 (6 bases). Germline V gene lookup returns CDR1 SGHKS and CDR2 YYEKEE (reference sequence). This CDR3 spans 17 amino acids. The germline V and J ends were trimmed by 0 bases and 2 bases, with 14 bases remaining between them. The CDR3 DNA reads as TGTGCCAGCAGCTTGGTGGCTAGCGCCCGAAACACCGGGGAGCTGTTTTTT. This gives the protein CASSLVASARNTGELFF.

A few counts support this clonotype. V usage is TRBV9 and J usage is TRBJ2-3, with TRBD2 as a possible D gene (5 bases). The V end was cut by 10 bases, the J end by 2 bases, with 11 bases between. CDR3 length: 12 amino acids. Germline V CDR1 and CDR2: SGDLS, YYNGEE. CDR3 DNA sequence: TGTGCCTCCCAGCGGAACACAGATACGCAGTATTTT. It yields the protein CASQRNTDTQYF.

The chain uses TRBV6-5 and TRBJ2-5; the match to TRBD2 covers 7 bases. Germline CDR1 MNHEY, CDR2 SVGAGI. The CDR3 has 16 residues. Trimming at V came to 0 bases and at J to 0 bases, leaving 4 bases not matched to a gene. The CDR3, as DNA: TGTGCCAGCAGTTACTCGTTAGCGGGTTACCAAGAGACCCAGTACTTC. It yields the protein CASSYSLAGYQETQYF.

This clonotype has just a few counts. The rearrangement joins TRBV7-2 to TRBJ2-7; 7 nucleotides agree with TRBD1. Looked up from germline, CDR1 is SGHTA and CDR2 is FQGNSA. Trimming at V came to 5 bases and at J to 5 bases, leaving 12 bases not matched to a gene. This CDR3 has 15 residues. The CDR3 bases are TGTGCCAGCAGCCCCGACCGGACAGGAGTCCACGAGCAGTACTTC. It encodes CASSPDRTGVHEQYF.

J is TRBJ2-1 and V is TRBV7-3, with TRBD1 identical over 7 bases. Germline V gives CDR1 SGHTA, CDR2 FQGTGA. The CDR3 is 16 residues long. The junction had 11 bases not matched to a gene; V was cut back by 2 bases and J by 7 bases. The CDR3 nucleotides read TGTGCCAGCAGCTTACGGCCCGGGGACAGCCTAAATGAGCAGTTCTTC. Its protein product is CASSLRPGDSLNEQFF. Combining the CDR3 with reference TRBV7-3 and TRBJ2-1 gives the whole variable domain GAGVSQTPSNKVTEKGKYVELRCDPISGHTALYWYRQSLGQGPEFLIYFQGTGAADDSGLPNDRFFAVRPEGSVSTLKIQRTERGDSAVYLCASSLRPGDSLNEQFFGPGTRLTVL.

For this clonotype: It may be a read error: a sequence one base away is much more abundant. The rearrangement uses TRBV10-3 and TRBJ2-3; D gene uncertain. The CDR3 loop spans 13 amino acids. The germline V gene encodes CDR1 ENHRY and CDR2 SYGVKD. The CDR3 protein is CASTSSSADTQCF. In nucleotides, the CDR3 is TGTGCCAGTACGAGCTCCTCGGCAGATACGCAGTGTTTT.

In its sample, this clonotype was seen a few times. The rearrangement joins TRBV4-3 to TRBJ2-3; D remains ambiguous. Germline lookup yields CDR1 LGHNA and CDR2 YSLEER. Trimming took 0 bases from V and 6 from J, leaving 10 bases between them. The CDR3 length is 14 residues. DNA for the CDR3: TGCGCCAGCAGCCAAGACCTCCAGTGGGATACGCAGTATTTT. Its protein is CASSQDLQWDTQYF.

This clonotype showed up just a few times. V is TRBV27 and J is TRBJ2-5, with TRBD2 identical over 7 bases. The CDR3 spans 17 residues. Trimming took 5 bases from V and 7 from J; bases not matched to a gene: 19. Germline V gene data show CDR1 as MNHEY and CDR2 as SMNVEV (reference sequence). For the CDR3, the DNA is TGTGCCAGCAGTCCGTCCCCCGTTTCTGTGGGGGGGGGGACCCAGTACTTC. This gives the protein CASSPSPVSVGGGTQYF.

V usage is TRBV9 and J usage is TRBJ1-2; D gene ambiguous. CDR3 size: 12 residues. V was pared by 5 bases and J by 2 bases, with 7 bases between. CDR1 and CDR2 (germline): SGDLS, YYNGEE. The CDR3 loop is CASRGLNYGYTF. Here the CDR3 DNA reads TGTGCCAGCAGAGGGCTAAACTATGGCTACACCTTC.

This clonotype turned up a few times. The rearrangement links TRBV6-6 to TRBJ2-1; D is unresolved. Germline values: CDR1 MNHNY, CDR2 SVGAGI (reference sequence). V gave up 4 bases and J gave up 10 bases, with 8 bases separating them. The CDR3 length is 11 residues. The CDR3 DNA reads TGTGCCAGCAGTTCCGCCGAGGAGCAGTTCTTC. This codes for CASSSAEEQFF.

This chain connects TRBV20-1 to TRBJ2-3, with D maybe TRBD2 (6 bases). V dropped 3 bases and J dropped 0 bases, with 16 bases sitting between them. The CDR3 loop spans 16 amino acids. From germline, CDR1 is DFQATT and CDR2 SNEGSKA (reference sequence). The CDR3 coding sequence is TGCAGTGCTAGGGGTGTTAGCGGAACTAGCACAGATACGCAGTATTTT. Translation gives CSARGVSGTSTDTQYF.

The J gene is TRBJ1-2, the V gene TRBV2, with TRBD1 matching 10 bases. This CDR3 region has 15 residues. Per germline, CDR1 SNHLY and CDR2 FYNNEI. V trimming: 5 bases; J trimming: 6 bases; junction bases outside the gene matches: 9. This chain's CDR3 is CASSWGTGEVDGYTF. The CDR3 DNA reads as TGTGCCAGCAGTTGGGGGACAGGGGAGGTTGATGGCTACACCTTC.

This clonotype showed up just a few times. This chain uses TRBV5-1 with TRBJ2-7; D is possibly TRBD2 (6 bases). Germline values: CDR1 SGHRS, CDR2 YFSETQ. The CDR3 extends over 14 amino acids. The V end was cut by 0 bases, the J end by 6 bases, with 13 bases between. CDR3 bases: TGCGCCAGCAGCTTGGGCGGGACCCTGAGCGAGCAGTACTTC. As protein: CASSLGGTLSEQYF.

The chain uses TRBV29-1 and TRBJ1-5; 7 nucleotides align to TRBD1. The junction had 2 bases not matched to a gene; V was cut back by 6 bases and J by 3 bases. Germline-derived CDR1 and CDR2 are SQVTM and ANQGSEA. The CDR3 totals 12 residues. This CDR3 reads CSVGQYNQPQHF. Written as DNA, the CDR3 is TGCAGCGTGGGACAGTACAATCAGCCCCAGCATTTT.

The J gene is TRBJ2-7, the V gene TRBV29-1, with 10 bases matching TRBD2. The germline V gene encodes CDR1 SQVTM and CDR2 ANQGSEA. J gave up 4 bases and V 4 bases, and 7 bases lay outside the gene matches. The CDR3 is made up of 14 amino acids. The DNA of the CDR3 is TGCAGCGTTGTTCTAGCGGGAGCTTTATACGAGCAGTACTTC. As protein: CSVVLAGALYEQYF.

There are a few counts of this clonotype. This chain joins TRBV29-1 and TRBJ2-1; TRBD1 aligns across 7 bases. There are 17 residues in the CDR3. The trim removed 0 bases at V and 0 bases at J, leaving 8 bases unmatched. The germline V gene encodes CDR1 SQVTM and CDR2 ANQGSEA. DNA for the CDR3: TGCAGCGTTGAAGATCGCCAGGGGGTTACCTCCTACAATGAGCAGTTCTTC. Protein sequence: CSVEDRQGVTSYNEQFF.

This chain joins TRBV2 and TRBJ2-2; D uncertain. CDR3 length equals 15 residues. CDR1 and CDR2 (germline): SNHLY, FYNNEI. V was trimmed by 3 bases and J by 6 bases, leaving 14 bases between them. The CDR3 region is CASSEGHPDSGELFF. The DNA for the CDR3 is TGTGCCAGCAGTGAGGGCCATCCAGACTCCGGGGAGCTGTTTTTT.

This clonotype was recorded at least ten times. The chain links TRBV20-1 to TRBJ2-5, with TRBD1 matching over 7 bases. Germline V gives CDR1 DFQATT, CDR2 SNEGSKA (reference sequence). The CDR3 consists of 13 residues. V shed 5 bases, J shed 2 bases, and the junction held 5 bases outside the gene matches. The CDR3 region is CSAQGDRQETQYF. DNA of the CDR3: TGCAGTGCTCAGGGGGATCGACAAGAGACCCAGTACTTC.